This is a list of T cell receptor beta chains from one sample in a study of T-cell reconstitution after alpha-beta-depleted transplantation in children. TCRdb called the PCR reads again in MiXCR, with one record for every CDR3 protein. The repertoire includes some 500,000 distinct CDR3 sequences, about 31% of them detected once, and roughly 2.5% sits in the top ten. This specimen consisted of PBMCs from the stem cell graft donor, obtained from the stem cell graft. Receptors were obtained from a human donor who donated a stem cell graft to a child with aplastic anemia. Each CDR3 is given with its conserved first and last residue. A D gene is named only where the DNA matches it firmly. Clone size is not always given. Where it is, it says once, few, many or a class for expanded clones.

cdr3_aa: CSVVVGAGNTIYF
cdr3_nt: TGCAGCGTAGTCGTGGGGGCTGGAAACACCATATATTTT
v_call: TRBV29-1
j_call: TRBJ1-3
clone_size: few
d_call: -

cdr3_aa: CASSQDSVGNTEAFF
cdr3_nt: TGCGCCAGCAGCCAAGATTCAGTTGGTAACACTGAAGCTTTCTTT
v_call: TRBV4-3
j_call: TRBJ1-1
clone_size: -
d_call: -

cdr3_aa: CASSYRDMFEKLFF
cdr3_nt: TGTGCCAGCAGCTATCGGGACATGTTTGAAAAACTGTTTTTT
v_call: TRBV12-3/TRBV12-4
j_call: TRBJ1-4
clone_size: -
d_call: -

cdr3_aa: CSAIHTSREVQYF
cdr3_nt: TGCAGTGCTATCCACACAAGCCGGGAGGTTCAGTACTTC
v_call: TRBV20-1
j_call: TRBJ2-4
clone_size: few
d_call: TRBD2

cdr3_aa: CASSLSWGSGNTIYF
cdr3_nt: TGTGCCAGCAGTTTATCTTGGGGTTCGGGAAACACCATATATTTT
v_call: TRBV12-3/TRBV12-4
j_call: TRBJ1-3
clone_size: few
d_call: -

cdr3_aa: CASSQRTSGNTDTQYF
cdr3_nt: TGCGCCAGCAGCCAGAGGACTAGCGGGAACACAGATACGCAGTATTTT
v_call: TRBV5-1
j_call: TRBJ2-3
clone_size: -
d_call: TRBD2

cdr3_aa: CATSRGPAGGKETQYF
cdr3_nt: TGTGCCACCAGCAGAGGTCCCGCGGGCGGTAAAGAGACCCAGTACTTC
v_call: TRBV15
j_call: TRBJ2-5
clone_size: once
d_call: -

cdr3_aa: CASSLGLDSYNEQFF
cdr3_nt: TGCGCCAGCAGCTTGGGGTTAGACTCCTACAATGAGCAGTTCTTC
v_call: TRBV5-1
j_call: TRBJ2-1
clone_size: -
d_call: -

cdr3_aa: CASSYSGLAGPYNEQFF
cdr3_nt: TGTGCCAGCAGTTACTCGGGACTAGCGGGACCCTACAATGAGCAGTTCTTC
v_call: TRBV6-5
j_call: TRBJ2-1
clone_size: -
d_call: TRBD2

cdr3_aa: CASSSALYLGSYTEAFF
cdr3_nt: TGTGCCAGCAGTTCCGCCCTCTATCTCGGATCGTACACTGAAGCTTTCTTT
v_call: TRBV6-2/TRBV6-3
j_call: TRBJ1-1
clone_size: few
d_call: -

cdr3_aa: CATSEGPYSNQPQHF
cdr3_nt: TGTGCCACCAGTGAGGGCCCTTATAGCAATCAGCCCCAGCATTTT
v_call: TRBV24-1
j_call: TRBJ1-5
clone_size: few
d_call: -

cdr3_aa: CASSLGGGGYGYGYTF
cdr3_nt: TGTGCCAGCAGCTTAGGTGGGGGCGGATACGGTTATGGCTACACCTTC
v_call: TRBV7-2
j_call: TRBJ1-2
clone_size: few
d_call: -

cdr3_aa: CASSLGSQGVDNEKLFF
cdr3_nt: TGTGCCAGCAGCTTAGGAAGTCAGGGGGTCGATAATGAAAAACTGTTTTTT
v_call: TRBV13
j_call: TRBJ1-4
clone_size: -
d_call: TRBD1

cdr3_aa: CASSPQDRSTNEKLFF
cdr3_nt: TGTGCCAGCTCACCCCAGGACAGATCAACTAATGAAAAACTGTTTTTT
v_call: TRBV18
j_call: TRBJ1-4
clone_size: -
d_call: -

cdr3_aa: CASSFPDGFAQETQYF
cdr3_nt: TGTGCCAGCAGCTTCCCAGACGGGTTTGCGCAAGAGACCCAGTACTTC
v_call: TRBV11-1
j_call: TRBJ2-5
clone_size: -
d_call: -

cdr3_aa: CASSLDPGTAPQF
cdr3_nt: TGCGCCAGCAGCTTGGATCCCGGGACAGCGCCCCAGTTT
v_call: TRBV5-1
j_call: TRBJ1-1
clone_size: -
d_call: TRBD1

cdr3_aa: CASSPAGRPQHF
cdr3_nt: TGTGCCAGCAGCCCAGCCGGTCGGCCCCAGCATTTT
v_call: TRBV7-2
j_call: TRBJ1-5
clone_size: -
d_call: -

cdr3_aa: CASSLVRPDRAFF
cdr3_nt: TGTGCCAGCAGCTTAGTCCGCCCAGATCGAGCTTTCTTT
v_call: TRBV7-9
j_call: TRBJ1-1
clone_size: -
d_call: -

cdr3_aa: CASSDQTGGLAKNIQYF
cdr3_nt: TGCGCCAGCAGTGATCAGACAGGGGGCTTAGCCAAAAACATTCAGTACTTC
v_call: TRBV10-2
j_call: TRBJ2-4
clone_size: -
d_call: TRBD1

cdr3_aa: CASSVGGVRYKRNEQFF
cdr3_nt: TGTGCCAGCAGTGTAGGAGGGGTTCGATATAAGAGGAATGAGCAGTTCTTC
v_call: TRBV7-9
j_call: TRBJ2-1
clone_size: few
d_call: -

cdr3_aa: CASSLEPVQETQYF
cdr3_nt: TGCGCCAGCAGCTTGGAACCAGTCCAAGAGACCCAGTACTTC
v_call: TRBV5-1
j_call: TRBJ2-5
clone_size: once
d_call: -

cdr3_aa: CSAGTSTYEQYF
cdr3_nt: TGCAGCGCCGGGACGAGCACCTACGAGCAGTACTTC
v_call: TRBV29-1
j_call: TRBJ2-7
clone_size: few
d_call: -

cdr3_aa: CASRRPGLAIHEQFF
cdr3_nt: TGTGCCAGCAGGCGGCCGGGACTAGCTATTCATGAGCAGTTCTTC
v_call: TRBV7-2
j_call: TRBJ2-1
clone_size: few
d_call: TRBD2

cdr3_aa: CSVVEARPNQGGELFF
cdr3_nt: TGCAGCGTTGTTGAGGCTAGACCCAATCAGGGCGGGGAGCTGTTTTTT
v_call: TRBV29-1
j_call: TRBJ2-2
clone_size: -
d_call: -

cdr3_aa: CSARGPRETQYF
cdr3_nt: TGCAGTGCTAGAGGGCCGAGGGAGACCCAGTACTTC
v_call: TRBV20-1
j_call: TRBJ2-5
clone_size: few
d_call: -

cdr3_aa: CATSDFGGRSTPGSYNEQFF
cdr3_nt: TGTGCCACCAGTGATTTTGGCGGGAGATCCACTCCGGGTTCCTACAATGAGCAGTTCTTC
v_call: TRBV24-1
j_call: TRBJ2-1
clone_size: few
d_call: TRBD2

cdr3_aa: CSARRQVNTGELFF
cdr3_nt: TGCAGTGCTAGACGACAGGTGAACACCGGGGAGCTGTTTTTT
v_call: TRBV20-1
j_call: TRBJ2-2
clone_size: few
d_call: -

cdr3_aa: CASSDGNEQFF
cdr3_nt: TGTGCCAGCAGTGATGGCAATGAGCAGTTCTTC
v_call: TRBV6-2/TRBV6-3
j_call: TRBJ2-1
clone_size: few
d_call: -